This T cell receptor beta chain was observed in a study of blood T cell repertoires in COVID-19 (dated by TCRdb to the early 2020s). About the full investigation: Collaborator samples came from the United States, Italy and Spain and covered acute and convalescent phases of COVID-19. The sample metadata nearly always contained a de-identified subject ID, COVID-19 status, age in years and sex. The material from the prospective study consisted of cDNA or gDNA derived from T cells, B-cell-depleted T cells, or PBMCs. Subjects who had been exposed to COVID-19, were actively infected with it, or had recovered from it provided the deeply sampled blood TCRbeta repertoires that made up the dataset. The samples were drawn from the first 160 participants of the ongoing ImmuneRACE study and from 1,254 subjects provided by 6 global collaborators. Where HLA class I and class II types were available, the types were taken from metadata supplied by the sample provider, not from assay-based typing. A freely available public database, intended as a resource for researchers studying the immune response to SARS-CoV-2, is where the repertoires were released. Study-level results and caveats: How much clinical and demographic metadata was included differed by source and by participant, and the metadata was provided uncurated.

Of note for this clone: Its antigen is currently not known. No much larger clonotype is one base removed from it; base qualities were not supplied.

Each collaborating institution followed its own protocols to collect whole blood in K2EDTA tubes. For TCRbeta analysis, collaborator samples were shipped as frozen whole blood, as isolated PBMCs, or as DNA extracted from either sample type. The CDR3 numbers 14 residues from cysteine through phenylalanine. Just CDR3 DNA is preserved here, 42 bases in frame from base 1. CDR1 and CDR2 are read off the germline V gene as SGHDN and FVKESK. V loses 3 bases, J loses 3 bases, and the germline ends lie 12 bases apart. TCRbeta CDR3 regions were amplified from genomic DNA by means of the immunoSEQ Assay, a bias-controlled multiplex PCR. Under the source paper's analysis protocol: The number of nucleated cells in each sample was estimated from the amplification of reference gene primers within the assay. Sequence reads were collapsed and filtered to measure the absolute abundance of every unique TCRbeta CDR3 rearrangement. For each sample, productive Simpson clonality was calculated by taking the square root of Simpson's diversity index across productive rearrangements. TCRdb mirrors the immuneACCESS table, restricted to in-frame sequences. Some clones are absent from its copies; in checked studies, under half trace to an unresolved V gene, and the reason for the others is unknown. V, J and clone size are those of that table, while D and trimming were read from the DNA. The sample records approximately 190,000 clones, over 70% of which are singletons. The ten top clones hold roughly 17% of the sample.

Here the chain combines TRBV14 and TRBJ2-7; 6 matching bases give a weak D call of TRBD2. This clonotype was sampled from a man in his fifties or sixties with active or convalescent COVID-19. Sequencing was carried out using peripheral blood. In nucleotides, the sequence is TGTGCCAGCAGCCAGCCGGGACTGAGCTACGAGCAGTACTTC. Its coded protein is CASSQPGLSYEQYF.